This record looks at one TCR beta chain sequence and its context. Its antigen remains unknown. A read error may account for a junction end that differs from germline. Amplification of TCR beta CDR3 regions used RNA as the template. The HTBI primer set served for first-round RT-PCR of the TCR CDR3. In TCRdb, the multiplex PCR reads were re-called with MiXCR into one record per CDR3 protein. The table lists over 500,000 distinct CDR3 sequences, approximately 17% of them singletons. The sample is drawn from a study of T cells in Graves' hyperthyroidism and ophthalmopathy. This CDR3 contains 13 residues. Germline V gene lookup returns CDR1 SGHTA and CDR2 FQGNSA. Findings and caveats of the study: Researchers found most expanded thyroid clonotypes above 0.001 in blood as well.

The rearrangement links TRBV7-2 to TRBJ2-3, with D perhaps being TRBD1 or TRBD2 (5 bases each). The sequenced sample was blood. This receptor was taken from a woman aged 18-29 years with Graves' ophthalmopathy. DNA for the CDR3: TGTGCCAGCAGCTTAGGAGGGGAAGATACACAGTATTTT. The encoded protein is CASSLGGEDTQYF.